This paragraph covers one T cell receptor beta chain sequence. It lacks a known antigen. Qualities for individual bases were not recorded, and no much larger clone is one base off. This entry belongs to a study of identical twins (dated by TCRdb to the mid-2010s). As for the study more broadly: The study deep-sequenced TCR alpha and beta repertoires from monozygotic twins, unrelated adults of various ages and cord blood to test whether fetal clonotypes persist. To rule out contamination, replicate twin experiments were performed at different times with different library preparation protocols. General study outcomes and caveats: Because the same donors could not be followed over many years, the conclusions depended on cross-sectional statistical analysis. Fewer insertions were carried by abundant cord blood beta clonotypes, a similar but weaker trend appeared in young adult naive repertoires, and no such trend appeared in memory repertoires. A weaker excess of twin sharing was found in beta out-of-frame sequences because the signal-to-noise ratio was lowered by fewer shared sequences. Zero-insertion analyses could be partly confounded by invariant T cells such as MAIT and iNKT, though diverse VJ usage argued against such confounding for most clonotypes. Compared with coincidental sharing between unrelated individuals, an excess of low generation-probability sequences was observed among out-of-frame TCR alpha sequences shared between twins. Recombination models systematically underestimated out-of-frame TCR alpha sharing in monozygotic twins but agreed with sharing between unrelated individuals.

Library construction relied on 5' RACE. Sequenced on an Illumina HiSeq 2000. Template switching added a universal primer binding site, and the final cDNA carried a unique molecular identifier that allowed TCR cDNA molecules to be counted accurately. First-strand cDNA for TCR alpha and beta chains was synthesized from specific primers in the conserved constant-segment region. Each cDNA library was double barcoded, with a SMART-Mk sample barcode plus Illumina barcodes, to control for contamination. TruSeq adapter sequences and Illumina sample barcodes were added in two successive PCR steps. The TCR alpha and beta cDNA libraries were sequenced on the Illumina HiSeq platform using custom primers. On the authors' methods: MiGEC was used to process raw reads and extract unique molecular identifiers, and MiXCR was used to find CDR3 positions. Recombination models were inferred per individual with the repgenHMM and IGoR tools using an EM algorithm. Shared clonotype analysis was performed with the tcR package in R, normalizing sharing by the product of cloneset sizes. To study raw recombination free of thymic and clonal selection effects, out-of-frame nonproductive sequences were analyzed. The raw public data were reprocessed by TCRdb itself: fastp quality trimming at Q25, MiXCR clonotype calling, in-frame beta chains only. Each CDR3 protein gets just one entry, which takes the most common genes and DNA from the rows behind it. The V and J calls here are based on TCRdb, not the publication. Across this sample there are over 200,000 distinct CDR3 sequences, with about a tenth seen only once. The biggest ten clones account for 4.5% to 5.5% of the sample.

Only healthy Caucasian donors were included. Miltenyi CD45RO+ enrichment and human naive T-cell isolation kits were used to isolate memory (CD45RO+) and naive T cells from PBMC. Material: memory (CD45RO+) T cells sorted from blood. What the cell subset or site label conveys for this sample: CD45RO+ enriched T cells. This clonotype originated in a woman under 30 in good health.

CDR3 protein: CSASNLPNYEQYF. The sequence in DNA is TGCAGTGCTAGCAACTTGCCAAATTACGAGCAGTACTTC. The V gene is TRBV20-1 and the J gene is TRBJ2-7; the D gene is not confidently resolved. Sequences DFQATT (CDR1) and SNEGSKA (CDR2) are obtained from the germline V gene (reference sequence). Reading from cysteine to phenylalanine, the CDR3 counts 13 amino acids. The read is trimmed to its CDR3 DNA, 39 bases read in frame from base 1. Relative to germline, V is 3 bases shorter and J is 4 bases shorter, with 13 bases between their ends.